This T cell receptor (beta chain) was sequenced for a study of shared clonotypes between healthy human individuals. Study summary: Donors had three CD4 naive, three CD4 memory, two CD8 naive and one CD8 memory plate apiece.

The protocol was immunoSEQ multiplex PCR, while the TCRdb copy is restricted to in-frame clones and leaves out a portion. The sample yields fewer than 2.5 million clones, approximately 93% seen once. V lost 6 bases, J lost 3 bases, and 4 bases stayed unmatched. From germline, CDR1 is SQVTM and CDR2 ANQGSEA. The CDR3 is 13 amino acids. The source material was naive CD4+ T cells from PBMCs. Subset here: CD45RA+ positively selected. This receptor was identified in a man aged 18 to 30 in good health. Some clones in this sample may be carry-over from other donors' samples. The chain links TRBV29-1 to TRBJ2-1, with 8 bases fitting TRBD2. The CDR3 is CSVRTSYYNEQFF. Here the CDR3 DNA reads TGCAGCGTGAGGACTAGCTACTACAATGAGCAGTTCTTC.